A selection of T cell receptor beta chains follows, all from one sample in a study of cytomegalovirus exposure and HLA in healthy donors. TCRdb keeps only in-frame clones here, not all; method: immunoSEQ multiplex PCR. The repertoire has about 120,000 clones, about three quarters of them found once; the top ten carry approximately 8.2%. The sample comprised PBMCs. The receptors originated from a woman aged 40-49 years in good health and CMV-seropositive. The CDR3 runs from the conserved cysteine through the conserved F or W. D genes are given only for firm matches.

TRBV2	TRBJ2-1	.	TGTGCCAGCAGTCTAGCCTACAATGAGCAGTTCTTC	CASSLAYNEQFF
TRBV7-2	TRBJ2-5	TRBD2	TGTGCCAGCAGCACCCAGCGGGGGGGCCGCGAGACCCAGTACTTC	CASSTQRGGRETQYF
TRBV29-1	TRBJ2-5	.	TGCAGCGTTGAGTTTGCAGGGGCGCACGAGACCCAGTACTTC	CSVEFAGAHETQYF
TRBV7-2	TRBJ2-5	.	TGTGCCAGCAGCCTGGAGCGTCCCCTTCAAGAGACCCAGTACTTC	CASSLERPLQETQYF
TRBV5-4	TRBJ1-1	.	TGTGCCAGCAGCTTGGGCCTCAGGGTTAGTGGCACTGAAGCTTTCTTT	CASSLGLRVSGTEAFF
TRBV5-1	TRBJ1-1	TRBD1	TGCGCCAGCAGCTTGACCACAGGGGGTACTGAAGCTTTCTTT	CASSLTTGGTEAFF
TRBV7-2	TRBJ2-7	TRBD2	TGTGCCAGCGGCAGTAGCGGGGGGGAGTACGAGCAGTACTTC	CASGSSGGEYEQYF
TRBV11-3	TRBJ1-1	.	TGTGCCAGCAGCTGGACGGGGGGTGAAGCTTTCTTT	CASSWTGGEAFF
TRBV7-9	TRBJ2-7	.	TGTGCCAGCAGCTTAGCGGGGGCAGGGGGGTCGTACGAGCAGTACTTC	CASSLAGAGGSYEQYF
TRBV6-5	TRBJ1-5	TRBD1	TGTGCCAGCAGCAGAACCGGGACAGGGGATCAGCCCCAGCATTTT	CASSRTGTGDQPQHF
TRBV4-1	TRBJ2-5	TRBD2	TGCGCCAGCAGCCATCCTTGGGGGGGAGAACAAGAGACCCAGTACTTC	CASSHPWGGEQETQYF
TRBV6-6	TRBJ2-2	.	TGTGCCAGCAGTTACTCGATGCTACCTAACACCGGGGAGCTGTTTTTT	CASSYSMLPNTGELFF
TRBV18	TRBJ1-1	TRBD1	TGTGCCAGCTCACTCGGGACAGGGCCCACTGAAGCTTTCTTT	CASSLGTGPTEAFF
TRBV6-5	TRBJ2-7	TRBD1	TGTGCCAGCACCACGACAGGGGACGAGCAGTACTTC	CASTTTGDEQYF
TRBV7-6	TRBJ1-1	.	TGTGCCAGCAGCTTACAGGGTTTCATGAACACTGAAGCTTTCTTT	CASSLQGFMNTEAFF
TRBV11-2	TRBJ2-6	.	TGTGCCAGCAGCCGCTCTGGGGCCAACGTCCTGACTTTC	CASSRSGANVLTF
TRBV5-1	TRBJ2-5	TRBD2	TGCGCCAGCAGCGGGTGGACTAGCCAGCAGACCCAGTACTTC	CASSGWTSQQTQYF
TRBV12-5	TRBJ1-5	TRBD1	TGTGCTAGTGGTCTGGGACAGGGGCCGGGCGGTCAGCCCCAGCATTTT	CASGLGQGPGGQPQHF